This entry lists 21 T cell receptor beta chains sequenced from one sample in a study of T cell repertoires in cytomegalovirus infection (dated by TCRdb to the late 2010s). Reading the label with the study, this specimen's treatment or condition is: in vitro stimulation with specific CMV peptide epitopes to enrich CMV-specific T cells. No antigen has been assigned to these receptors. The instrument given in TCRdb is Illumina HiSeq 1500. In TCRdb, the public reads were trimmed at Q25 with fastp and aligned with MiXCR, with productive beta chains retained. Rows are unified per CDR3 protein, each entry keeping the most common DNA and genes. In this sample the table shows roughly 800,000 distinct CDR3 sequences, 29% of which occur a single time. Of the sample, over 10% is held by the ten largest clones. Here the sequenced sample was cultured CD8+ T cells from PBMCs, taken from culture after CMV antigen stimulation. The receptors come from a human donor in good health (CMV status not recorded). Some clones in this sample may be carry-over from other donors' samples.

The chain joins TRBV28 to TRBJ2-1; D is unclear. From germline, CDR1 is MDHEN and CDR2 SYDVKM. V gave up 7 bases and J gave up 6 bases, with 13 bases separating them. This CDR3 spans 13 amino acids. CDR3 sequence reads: CASTLQTSNEQFF. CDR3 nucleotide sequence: TGTGCCAGCACTCTTCAGACTTCCAATGAGCAGTTCTTC.

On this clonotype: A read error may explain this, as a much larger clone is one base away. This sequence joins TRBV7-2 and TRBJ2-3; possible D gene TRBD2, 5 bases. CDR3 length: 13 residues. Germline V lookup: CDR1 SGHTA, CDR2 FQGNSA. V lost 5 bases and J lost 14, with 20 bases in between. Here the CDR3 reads CASSPNSMRARYF. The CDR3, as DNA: TGTGCCAGCAGCCCCAATTCAATGCGGGCGCGGTATTTT.

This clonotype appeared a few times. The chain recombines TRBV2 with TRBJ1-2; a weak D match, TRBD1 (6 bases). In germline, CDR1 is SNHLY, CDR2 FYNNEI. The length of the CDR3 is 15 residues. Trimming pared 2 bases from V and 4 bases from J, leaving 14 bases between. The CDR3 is CASSETNRERYGYTF. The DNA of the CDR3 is TGTGCCAGCAGTGAAACTAACAGGGAACGCTATGGCTACACCTTC. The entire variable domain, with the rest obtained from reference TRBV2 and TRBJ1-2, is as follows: EPEVTQTPSHQVTQMGQEVILRCVPISNHLYFYWYRQILGQKVEFLVSFYNNEISEKSEIFDDQFSVERPDGSNFTLKIRSTKLEDSAMYFCASSETNRERYGYTFGSGTRLTVV.

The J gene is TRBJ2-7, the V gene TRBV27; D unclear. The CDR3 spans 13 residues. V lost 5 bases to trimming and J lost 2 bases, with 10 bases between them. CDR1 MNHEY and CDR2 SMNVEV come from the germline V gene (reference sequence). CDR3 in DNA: TGTGCCAGCAGTCGGACCTTTACCTACGAGCAGTACTTC. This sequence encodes CASSRTFTYEQYF.

The CDR3 sequence is CASSLSEGQGFNEQYF. In DNA, the CDR3 is TGTGCCAGTAGTCTCAGTGAGGGACAGGGGTTTAACGAGCAGTACTTC. The V and J genes are TRBV19 and TRBJ2-7, with 10 nucleotides matching TRBD1. Germline loops: CDR1 LNHDA, CDR2 SQIVND (reference sequence). V lost 5 bases, J lost 5 bases, and 12 bases stayed unmatched. The CDR3 runs to 16 residues.

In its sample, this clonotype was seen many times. CDR3 residues: CASSQRTGAETQYF. Here the CDR3 DNA reads TGTGCCAGCAGCCAAAGGACAGGGGCAGAGACCCAGTACTTC. The V gene is TRBV5-4, the J gene TRBJ2-5; 9 nucleotides line up with TRBD1. Trimming at V came to 4 bases and at J to 4 bases, leaving 5 bases not matched to a gene. Germline V gene sequence: CDR1 SGHNT, CDR2 YYREEE (reference sequence). The CDR3 consists of 14 residues.

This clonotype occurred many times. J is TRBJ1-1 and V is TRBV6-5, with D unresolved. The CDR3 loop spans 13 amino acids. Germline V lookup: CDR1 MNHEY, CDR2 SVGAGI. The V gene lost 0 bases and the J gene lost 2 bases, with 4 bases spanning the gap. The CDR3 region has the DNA TGTGCCAGCAGTTACTCGGACAACACTGAAGCTTTCTTT. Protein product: CASSYSDNTEAFF.

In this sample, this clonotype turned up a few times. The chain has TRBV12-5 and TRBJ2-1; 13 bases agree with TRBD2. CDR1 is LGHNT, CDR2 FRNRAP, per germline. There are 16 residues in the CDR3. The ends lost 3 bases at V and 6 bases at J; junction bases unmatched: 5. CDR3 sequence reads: CASGFTTSGGLNEQFF. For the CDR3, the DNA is TGTGCTAGTGGTTTTACGACTAGCGGGGGGCTCAATGAGCAGTTCTTC. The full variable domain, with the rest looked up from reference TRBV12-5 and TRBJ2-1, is DARVTQTPRHKVTEMGQEVTMRCQPILGHNTVFWYRQTMMQGLELLAYFRNRAPLDDSGMPKDRFSAEMPDATLATLKIQPSEPRDSAVYFCASGFTTSGGLNEQFFGPGTRLTVL.

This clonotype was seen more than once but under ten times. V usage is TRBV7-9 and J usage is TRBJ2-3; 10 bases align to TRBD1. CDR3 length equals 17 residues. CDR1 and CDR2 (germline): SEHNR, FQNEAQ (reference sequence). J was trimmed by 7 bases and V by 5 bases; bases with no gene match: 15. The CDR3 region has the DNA TGTGCCAGCAGCCGCGGACAGGGGGGCCCTGAGTTCCATACGCAGTATTTT. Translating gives CASSRGQGGPEFHTQYF.

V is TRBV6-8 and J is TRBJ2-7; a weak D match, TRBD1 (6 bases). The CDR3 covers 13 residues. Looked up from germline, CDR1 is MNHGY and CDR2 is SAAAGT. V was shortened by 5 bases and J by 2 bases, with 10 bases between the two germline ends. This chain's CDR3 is CASSKGDTYEQYV. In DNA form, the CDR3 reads TGTGCCAGCAGTAAGGGGGACACCTACGAGCAGTACGTC.

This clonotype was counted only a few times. As DNA, the CDR3 is TGTGCCAGCAGTCTACCCCCGTGGGGGGGCCTCCACTCCTACAATGAGCAGTTCTTC. It encodes CASSLPPWGGLHSYNEQFF. J is TRBJ2-1 and V is TRBV27; D perhaps matches TRBD2 (7 bases). Germline CDR1 is MNHEY and CDR2 is SMNVEV (reference sequence). V was trimmed by 5 bases and J by 0 bases, leaving 23 bases between them. The CDR3 has 19 residues.

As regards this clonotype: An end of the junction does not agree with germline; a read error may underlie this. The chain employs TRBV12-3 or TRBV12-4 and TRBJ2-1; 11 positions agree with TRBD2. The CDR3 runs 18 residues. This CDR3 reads CASSLAGGSMTENNEQFF. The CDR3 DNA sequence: TGTGCCAGCAGTCTAGCGGGGGGTTCCATGACTGAAAACAATGAGCAGTTCTTC.

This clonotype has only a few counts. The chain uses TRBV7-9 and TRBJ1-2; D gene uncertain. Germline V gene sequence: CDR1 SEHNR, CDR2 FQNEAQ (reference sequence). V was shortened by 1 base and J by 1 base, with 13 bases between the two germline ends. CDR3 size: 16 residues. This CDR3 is CASSLDFGNSNYGYTF. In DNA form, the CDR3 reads TGTGCCAGCAGCTTAGATTTCGGCAACAGTAACTATGGCTACACCTTC.

CDR3 protein: CASSWTSGTKETQYF. CDR3 bases: TGTGCCAGCAGCTGGACTAGCGGAACGAAAGAGACCCAGTACTTC. The chain combines TRBV11-2 with TRBJ2-5; 10 positions agree with TRBD2. The CDR3 totals 15 residues. Germline V CDR1 and CDR2: SGHAT, FQNNGV. J gave up 3 bases and V 4 bases, and 5 bases lay outside the gene matches. Variable domain in full (rest from reference TRBV11-2 and TRBJ2-5): EAGVAQSPRYKIIEKRQSVAFWCNPISGHATLYWYQQILGQGPKLLIQFQNNGVVDDSQLPKDRFSAERLKGVDSTLKIQPAKLEDSAVYLCASSWTSGTKETQYFGPGTRLLVL.

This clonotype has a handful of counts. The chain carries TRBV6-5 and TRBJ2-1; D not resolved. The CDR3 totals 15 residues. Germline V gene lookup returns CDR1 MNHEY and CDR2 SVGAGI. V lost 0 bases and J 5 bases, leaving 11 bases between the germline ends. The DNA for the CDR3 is TGTGCCAGCAGTTACTCACCCGACGCGGACAATGAGCAGTTCTTC. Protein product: CASSYSPDADNEQFF.

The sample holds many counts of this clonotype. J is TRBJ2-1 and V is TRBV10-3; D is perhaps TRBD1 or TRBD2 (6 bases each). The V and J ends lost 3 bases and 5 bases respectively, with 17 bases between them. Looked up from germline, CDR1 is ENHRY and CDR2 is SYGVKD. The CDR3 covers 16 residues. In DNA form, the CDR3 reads TGTGCCATCAGTGAACTCCGGGACTCAGGGGACAATGAGCAGTTCTTC. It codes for CAISELRDSGDNEQFF.

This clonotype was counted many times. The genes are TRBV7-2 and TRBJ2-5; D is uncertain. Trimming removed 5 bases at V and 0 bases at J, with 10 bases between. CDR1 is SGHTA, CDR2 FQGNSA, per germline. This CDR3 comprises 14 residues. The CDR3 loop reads CASSPPQYQETQYF. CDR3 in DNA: TGTGCCAGCAGCCCCCCACAGTACCAAGAGACCCAGTACTTC.

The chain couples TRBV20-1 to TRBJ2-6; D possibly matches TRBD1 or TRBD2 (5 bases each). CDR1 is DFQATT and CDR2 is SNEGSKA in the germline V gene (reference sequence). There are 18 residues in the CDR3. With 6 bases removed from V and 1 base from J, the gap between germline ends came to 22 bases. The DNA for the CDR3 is TGCAGTGCAGAGGGGATTGATCTTGTGGGGTCTGGGGCCAACGTCCTGACTTTC. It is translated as CSAEGIDLVGSGANVLTF.

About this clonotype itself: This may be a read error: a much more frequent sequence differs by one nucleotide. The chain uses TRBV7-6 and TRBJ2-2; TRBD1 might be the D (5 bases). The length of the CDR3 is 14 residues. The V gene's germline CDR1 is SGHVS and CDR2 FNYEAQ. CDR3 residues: CVSSQGRNTGELFF. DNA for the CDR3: TGTGTCAGCAGCCAGGGAAGGAACACCGGGGAGCTGTTTTTT.

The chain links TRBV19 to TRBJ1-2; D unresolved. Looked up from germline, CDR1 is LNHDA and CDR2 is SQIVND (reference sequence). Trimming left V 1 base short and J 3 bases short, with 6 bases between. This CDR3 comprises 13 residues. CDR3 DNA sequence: TGTGCCAGTAGTATAGGAGCAGACTATGGCTACACCTTC. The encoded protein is CASSIGADYGYTF. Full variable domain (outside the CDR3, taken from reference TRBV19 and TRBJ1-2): DGGITQSPKYLFRKEGQNVTLSCEQNLNHDAMYWYRQDPGQGLRLIYYSQIVNDFQKGDIAEGYSVSREKKESFPLTVTSAQKNPTAFYLCASSIGADYGYTFGSGTRLTVV.

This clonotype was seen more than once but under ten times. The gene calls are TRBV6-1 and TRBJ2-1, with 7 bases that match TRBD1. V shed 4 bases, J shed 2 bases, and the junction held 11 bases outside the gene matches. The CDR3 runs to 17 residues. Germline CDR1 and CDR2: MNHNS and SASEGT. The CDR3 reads CASSGRFQGETYNEQFF. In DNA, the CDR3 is TGTGCCAGCAGTGGCCGCTTCCAGGGGGAAACCTACAATGAGCAGTTCTTC.